This T cell receptor beta chain was identified during a study of shared clonotypes between healthy human individuals (dated by TCRdb to the early 2020s). Regarding the complete study: A couple of women and three men aged 18 to 49 years were included in the cohort. For each donor, CD4 naive and CD4 memory were each run on three plates, CD8 naive on two plates, and CD8 memory on one plate. To estimate repertoire size and how much clonotypes are shared between individuals, the study performed deep sequencing of blood TCR repertoires from a few healthy adults. Libraries were prepared and TCR repertoires were sequenced by different laboratories using diverse techniques, in order to increase sequencing depth and limit assay-specific biases. Between about 0.8 and 9 billion PBMCs per donor were obtained by leukapheresis. Study-level results and caveats: The genetic and exposure-history diversity represented was limited by the small number of donors. Incomplete sequencing was indicated by rarefaction of sorted-subset datasets, despite the large sequencing depth. When several donors were compared, the shared fraction of clonotypes was roughly 4.8% for naive CD4, approximately 3.5% for naive CD8, 2.3% for memory CD4, and roughly 0.43% for memory CD8. Pairwise subsampling indicated that sequencing depth was expected to affect the degree of clonotype sharing among donors. Sampling was restricted to blood, and TCR repertoires in tissues likely differ from the TCR repertoires found in blood. Clonotypes shared by all four sorted-subset donors showed higher generation probabilities than non-shared clonotypes. Naive subsets generally had larger estimated clonotype richness than memory subsets.

CD8 naive samples consisted of CD45RO-negative cells that were positively selected for CCR7, yielding a CD45RA+CCR7+ population without TemRA cells. The donors were healthy, HIV-negative adults who had no recently reported acute infections or vaccinations. All donors were Caucasian adults living in Nashville, Tennessee, USA. Blood was collected by leukapheresis, and PBMCs were isolated by Ficoll-Histopaque density gradient centrifugation and then cryopreserved in liquid nitrogen vapor phase. Purity and quantity of every magnetically sorted T cell population were checked by analytical flow cytometry. Genomic DNA was isolated from every sorted fraction and measured by UV absorbance on a Nanodrop 2000c. On this clone: Its antigen remains undetermined. No base qualities exist here, and no much larger clone lies one base off it.

Measured from the cysteine to the phenylalanine, the CDR3 is 20 residues long. The retained sequence is limited to the CDR3, 60 bases, with the frame set at the first base. The V end gives up 4 bases and the J end 0 bases, leaving 12 bases in the junction not matched to a gene. The germline V gene sets CDR1 to SGHVS and CDR2 to FNYEAQ. Using the deep immunoSEQ assay, TCR CDR3 regions were amplified from genomic DNA by multiplex PCR. Extracted genomic DNA from each cell subset was distributed evenly across all wells of several immunoSEQ 96-well plates, and each plate was treated as a replicate. For sorted subsets, about 0.2 ug genomic DNA, equal to 30,000 or so T cell genomes, was loaded into each replicate PCR. Purified libraries were measured with a Qubit 3.0 fluorometer, size-checked on a Bioanalyzer 2100, and measured again with the KAPA Library Quantification kit. A separate single-read 150-cycle Illumina NextSeq 550 flow cell was used to sequence each immunoSEQ 96-well plate. For the original study's pipeline: Because the immunoSEQ output held only junctional sequences and lacked quality scores, the filtering could not match the filtering applied to full-length reads. To assign V/J genes and CDR3, sequences were annotated against IMGT germline references using PyIR, a Python wrapper for IgBLAST v1.9. Any read was removed if the V/J assignment was weak (E-value above 1e-6), the CDR3 was missing, or the read contained stop codons, out-of-frame junctions, or ambiguous translated residues. A V3J clonotype was defined by an identical inferred V gene, J gene, and CDR3 amino acid sequence. The percentage overlap between two repertoires was calculated by dividing the number of shared unique clonotypes by the size of the smaller repertoire. Repertoire richness was assessed with RTK rarefaction, the Chao1 estimator, and Recon v2.1 estimates of unobserved clonotypes. For all TCRbeta clonotypes obtained by the gDNA method from several donors, generation probabilities were computed with OLGA. What TCRdb holds here is the immuneACCESS table cut down to in-frame rearrangements. Part of the clones is not present; checked against another copy, under half of the missing clones reflect an unresolved V gene, and the others are unexplained. The V and J calls and clone size were taken over from that table, and D and trimming were inferred from the DNA. The sample has a few million clones on record, 90% to 95% of them singletons. The ten largest make up roughly 1.7% of the sample.

Sequences were obtained from naive CD8+ T cells from PBMCs. What the cell subset or site label conveys for this sample: CD45RA+CCR7+. The clonotype originates from a man between 18 and 35 years old in good health. Some clones in this sample may be carry-over from other donors' samples. The chain links TRBV7-6 with TRBJ2-1; TRBD2 lines up with 13 middle nucleotides. For the CDR3, the sequence is CASSSDTPRTSGSSYNEQFF. The base sequence is TGTGCCAGCAGCTCCGACACGCCGAGGACTAGCGGGAGCTCCTACAATGAGCAGTTCTTC.